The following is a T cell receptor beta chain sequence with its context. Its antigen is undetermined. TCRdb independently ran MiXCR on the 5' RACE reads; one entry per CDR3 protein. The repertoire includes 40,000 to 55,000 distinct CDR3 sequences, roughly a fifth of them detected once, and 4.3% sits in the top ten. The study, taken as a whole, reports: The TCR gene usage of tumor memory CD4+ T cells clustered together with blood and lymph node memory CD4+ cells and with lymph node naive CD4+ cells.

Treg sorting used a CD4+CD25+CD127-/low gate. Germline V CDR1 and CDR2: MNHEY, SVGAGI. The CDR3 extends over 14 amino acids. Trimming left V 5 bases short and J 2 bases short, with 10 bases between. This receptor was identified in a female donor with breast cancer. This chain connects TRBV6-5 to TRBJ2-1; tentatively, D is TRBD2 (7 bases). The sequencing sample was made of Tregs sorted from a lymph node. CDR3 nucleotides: TGTGCCAGCAGTAAGCGGGACACCTACAATGAGCAGTTCTTC. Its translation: CASSKRDTYNEQFF.